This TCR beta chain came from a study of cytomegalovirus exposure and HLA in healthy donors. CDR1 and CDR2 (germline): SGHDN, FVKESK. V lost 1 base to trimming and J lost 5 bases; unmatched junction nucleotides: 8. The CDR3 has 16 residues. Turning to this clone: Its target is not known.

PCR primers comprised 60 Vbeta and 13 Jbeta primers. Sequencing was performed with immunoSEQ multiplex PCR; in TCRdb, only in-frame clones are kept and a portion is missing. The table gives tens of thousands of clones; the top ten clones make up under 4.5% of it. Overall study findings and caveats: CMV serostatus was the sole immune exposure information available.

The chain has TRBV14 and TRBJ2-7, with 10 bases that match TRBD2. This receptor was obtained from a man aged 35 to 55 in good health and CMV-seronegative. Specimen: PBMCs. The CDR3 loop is CASSQVASGRIDEQYF. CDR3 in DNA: TGTGCCAGCAGCCAAGTGGCTAGCGGGAGAATCGACGAGCAGTACTTC.